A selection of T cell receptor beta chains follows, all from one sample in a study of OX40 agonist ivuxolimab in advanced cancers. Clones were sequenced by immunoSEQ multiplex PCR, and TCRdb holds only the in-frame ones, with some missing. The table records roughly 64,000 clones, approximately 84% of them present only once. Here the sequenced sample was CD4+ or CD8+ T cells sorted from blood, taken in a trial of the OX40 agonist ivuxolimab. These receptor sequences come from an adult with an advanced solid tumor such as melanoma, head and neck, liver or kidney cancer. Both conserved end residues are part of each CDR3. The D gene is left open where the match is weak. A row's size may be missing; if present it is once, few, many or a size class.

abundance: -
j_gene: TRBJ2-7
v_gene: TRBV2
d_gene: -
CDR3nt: TGTGCCAGCAGCGCCTTCTACGAGCAGTACTTC
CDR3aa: CASSAFYEQYF

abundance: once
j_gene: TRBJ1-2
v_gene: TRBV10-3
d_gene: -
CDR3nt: TGTGCCATCAGTGAGTCGGAAAGGACCTATGGCTACACCTTC
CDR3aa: CAISESERTYGYTF

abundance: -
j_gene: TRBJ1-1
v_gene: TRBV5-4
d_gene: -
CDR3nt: TGTGCCAGCAGCCCCGAACGGCGGGGGGGCACTGAAGCTTTCTTT
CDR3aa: CASSPERRGGTEAFF

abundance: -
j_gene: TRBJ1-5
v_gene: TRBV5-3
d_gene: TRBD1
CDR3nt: TGTGCCAGAAGTTACGCACAGGACAGGGCCCTTTTTGGAAATCAGCCCCAGCATTTT
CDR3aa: CARSYAQDRALFGNQPQHF

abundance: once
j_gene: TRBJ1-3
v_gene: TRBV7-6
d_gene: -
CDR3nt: TGTGCCAGCAGCTCCTTCGGAAACACCATATATTTT
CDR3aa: CASSSFGNTIYF

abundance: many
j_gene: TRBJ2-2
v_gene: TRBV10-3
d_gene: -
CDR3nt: TGTGCCATCAGCAATCTCGCCGGGGAGCTGTTTTTT
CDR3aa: CAISNLAGELFF

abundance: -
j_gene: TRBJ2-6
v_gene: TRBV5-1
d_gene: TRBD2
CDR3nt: TGCGCCAGCAGCTGGGGGACTAGCGGGGGGCCGACCTCTGGGGCCAACGTCCTGACTTTC
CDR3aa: CASSWGTSGGPTSGANVLTF

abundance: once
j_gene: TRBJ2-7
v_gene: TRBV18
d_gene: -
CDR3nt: TGTGCCAGCTCAGGTAACACAGGTGACGAGCAGTACTTC
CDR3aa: CASSGNTGDEQYF

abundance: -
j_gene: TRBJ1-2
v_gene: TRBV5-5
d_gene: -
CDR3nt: TGTGCCAGCAGAACGTGGGCGGAAGCCCCCTATGGCTACACCTTC
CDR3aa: CASRTWAEAPYGYTF

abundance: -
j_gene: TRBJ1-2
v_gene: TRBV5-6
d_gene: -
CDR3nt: TGTGCCAGCAGCTTAGGGGGAGATAACTATGGCTACACCTTC
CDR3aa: CASSLGGDNYGYTF

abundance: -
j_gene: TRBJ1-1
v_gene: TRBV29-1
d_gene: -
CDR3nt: TGCAGCGCCTTAGACAGCCCAAACACTGAAGCTTTCTTT
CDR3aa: CSALDSPNTEAFF

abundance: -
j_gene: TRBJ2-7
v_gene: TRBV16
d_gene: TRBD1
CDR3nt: TGTGCCAGCAGCCGAAGGGGGACAGGGACCTCCTACGAGCAGTACTTC
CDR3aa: CASSRRGTGTSYEQYF

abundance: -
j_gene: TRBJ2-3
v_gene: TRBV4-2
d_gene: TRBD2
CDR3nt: TGTGCCAGCATGCGGACTAGCGGGGGGGCTACAGATACGCAGTATTTT
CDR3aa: CASMRTSGGATDTQYF

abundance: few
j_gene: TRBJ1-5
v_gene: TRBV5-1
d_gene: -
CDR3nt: TGCGCCAGCAGCTTGGGGTGGGGGAGCAATCAGCCCCAGCATTTT
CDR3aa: CASSLGWGSNQPQHF

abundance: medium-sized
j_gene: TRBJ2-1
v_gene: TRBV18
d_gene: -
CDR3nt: TGTGCCAGCTCACGCCGACAGGACAATGAGCAGTTCTTC
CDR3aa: CASSRRQDNEQFF

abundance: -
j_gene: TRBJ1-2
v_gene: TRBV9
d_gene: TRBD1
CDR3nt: TGTGCCAGCAGCGCCACGGGGACAGGGTCCGGCTACACCTTC
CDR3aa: CASSATGTGSGYTF

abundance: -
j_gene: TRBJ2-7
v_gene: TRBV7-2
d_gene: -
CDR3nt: TGTGCCAGCAGCCCAGCCAGGGTGGACGAGCAGTACTTC
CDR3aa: CASSPARVDEQYF

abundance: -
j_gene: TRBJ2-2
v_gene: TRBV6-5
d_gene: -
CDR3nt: TGTGCCAGCAGTTCTCCCGGGGAGCTGTTTTTT
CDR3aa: CASSSPGELFF

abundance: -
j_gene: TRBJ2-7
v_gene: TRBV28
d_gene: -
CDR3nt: TGTGCCAGCAGTAGGCACGCGGGGCTTTACGAGCAGTACTTC
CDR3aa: CASSRHAGLYEQYF

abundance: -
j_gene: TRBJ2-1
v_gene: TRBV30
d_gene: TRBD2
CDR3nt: TGTGCCTGGAGCCTAGCGGGGGGGCGGAATGAGCAGTTCTTC
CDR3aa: CAWSLAGGRNEQFF

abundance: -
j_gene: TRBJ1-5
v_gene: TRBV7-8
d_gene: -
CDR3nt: TGTGCCAGCAGCCCAGAGGGGTTTCAGCCCCAGCATTTT
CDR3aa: CASSPEGFQPQHF

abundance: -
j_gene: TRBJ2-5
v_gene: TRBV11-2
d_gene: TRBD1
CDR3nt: TGTGCCAGCAGCCCAATGACCGGGGACAGGGGGCGTGAGACCCAGTACTTC
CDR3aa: CASSPMTGDRGRETQYF

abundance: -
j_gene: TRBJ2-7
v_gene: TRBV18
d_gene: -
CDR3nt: TGTGCCAGCTCACCACGCCTTAACGACGAGCAGTACTTC
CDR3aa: CASSPRLNDEQYF

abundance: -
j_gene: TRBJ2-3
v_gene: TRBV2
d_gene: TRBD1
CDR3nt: TGTGCCAGCAGCCGGGACAGGGGGAGCACAGATACGCAGTATTTT
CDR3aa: CASSRDRGSTDTQYF

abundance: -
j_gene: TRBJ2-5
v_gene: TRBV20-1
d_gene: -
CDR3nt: TGCAGTGCTACCCAGCGCGAGACCCAGTACTTC
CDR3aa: CSATQRETQYF

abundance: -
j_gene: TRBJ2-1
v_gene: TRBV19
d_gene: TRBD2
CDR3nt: TGTGCCAGTACCACCGGATCCCGTGGGGCTAGCGGGTGGAGTGAGCAGTTCTTC
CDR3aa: CASTTGSRGASGWSEQFF

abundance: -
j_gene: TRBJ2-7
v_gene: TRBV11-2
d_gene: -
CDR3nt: TGTGCCAGCAGCTTAATGGAGGACGAGCAGTACTTC
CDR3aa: CASSLMEDEQYF

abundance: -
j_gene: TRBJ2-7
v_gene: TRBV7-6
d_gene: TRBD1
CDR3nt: TGTGCCAGCAGCAGGGGGCCCACCTCCTACGAGCAGTACTTC
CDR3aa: CASSRGPTSYEQYF

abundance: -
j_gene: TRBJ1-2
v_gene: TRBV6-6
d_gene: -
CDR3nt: TGTGCCAGCATGGGGGCCGCCAAGGACGATGGCTACACCTTC
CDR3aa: CASMGAAKDDGYTF

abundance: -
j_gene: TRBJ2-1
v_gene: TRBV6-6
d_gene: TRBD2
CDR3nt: TGTGCCAGCAGTTACTCCCAAGCGGGGGGCTACAATGAGCAGTTCTTC
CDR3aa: CASSYSQAGGYNEQFF

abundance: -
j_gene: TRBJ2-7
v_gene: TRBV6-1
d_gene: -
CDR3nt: TGTGCCAGCAGTGACGAGGCGGGCTACGAGCAGTACTTC
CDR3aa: CASSDEAGYEQYF

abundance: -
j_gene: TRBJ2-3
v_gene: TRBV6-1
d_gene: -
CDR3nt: TGTGCCAGCAGTGATATCGGTTTGTCAGATACGCAGTATTTT
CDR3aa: CASSDIGLSDTQYF

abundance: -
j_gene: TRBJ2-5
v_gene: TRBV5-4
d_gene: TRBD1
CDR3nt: TGTGCCAGCAGCTCCCGGACAGGGGGAACACTGACCCAGTACTTC
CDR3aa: CASSSRTGGTLTQYF

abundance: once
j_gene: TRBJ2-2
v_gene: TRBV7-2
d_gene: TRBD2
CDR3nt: TGTGCCAGCAGCTTGGGGACTAGCGGGATCACCGGGGAGCTGTTTTTT
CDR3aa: CASSLGTSGITGELFF